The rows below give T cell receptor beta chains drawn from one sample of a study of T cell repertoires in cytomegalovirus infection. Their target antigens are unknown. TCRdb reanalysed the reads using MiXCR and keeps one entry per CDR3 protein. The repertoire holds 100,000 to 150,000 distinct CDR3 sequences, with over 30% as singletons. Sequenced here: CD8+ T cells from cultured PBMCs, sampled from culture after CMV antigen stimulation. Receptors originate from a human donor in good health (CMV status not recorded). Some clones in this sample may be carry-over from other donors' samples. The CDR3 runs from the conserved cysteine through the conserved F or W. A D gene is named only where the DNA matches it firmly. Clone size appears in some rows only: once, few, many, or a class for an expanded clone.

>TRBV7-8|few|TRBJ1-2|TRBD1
CASSRGQGRDGYTF
TGTGCCAGCAGCCGAGGACAGGGAAGGGATGGCTACACCTTC
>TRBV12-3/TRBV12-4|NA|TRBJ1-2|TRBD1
CASSPTGGSAIGYTF
TGTGCCAGCAGTCCGACAGGGGGGTCGGCTATTGGCTACACCTTC
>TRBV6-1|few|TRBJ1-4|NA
CASSHRVLNEKLFF
TGTGCCAGCAGTCACCGGGTCCTAAATGAAAAACTGTTTTTT
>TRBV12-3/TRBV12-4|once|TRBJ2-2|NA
CASSFEPGVANTGELFF
TGTGCCAGCAGTTTCGAACCCGGGGTCGCGAACACCGGGGAGCTGTTTTTT
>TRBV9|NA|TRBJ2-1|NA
CASSPGTREQQSSYNEQFF
TGTGCCAGCAGCCCCGGAACAAGGGAACAGCAGAGCTCCTACAATGAGCAGTTCTTC
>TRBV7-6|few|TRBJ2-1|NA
CASSFQPSSGVDEQFF
TGTGCCAGCAGCTTTCAACCTAGCAGTGGAGTCGATGAGCAGTTCTTC
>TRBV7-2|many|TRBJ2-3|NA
CASSQPSTDTQYF
TGTGCCAGCAGCCAACCTAGCACAGATACGCAGTATTTT
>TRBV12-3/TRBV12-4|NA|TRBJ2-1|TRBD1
CASSPRTGVWEQFF
TGTGCCAGCAGTCCTCGGACAGGGGTTTGGGAGCAGTTCTTC
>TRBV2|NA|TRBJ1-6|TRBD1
CASTEGPGQGAYSPLHF
TGTGCCAGCACCGAGGGACCGGGACAGGGGGCTTATTCACCCCTCCACTTT
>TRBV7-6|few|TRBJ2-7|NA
CASSLVQGFSEQYF
TGTGCCAGCAGCTTAGTACAGGGCTTTAGCGAGCAGTACTTC
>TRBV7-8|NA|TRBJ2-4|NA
CASSLGAGVQNIQYF
TGTGCCAGCAGCTTAGGGGCAGGGGTTCAAAACATTCAGTACTTC
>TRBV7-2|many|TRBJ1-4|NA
CASSSGGLTRNEKLFF
TGTGCCAGCAGCTCCGGGGGGTTAACTCGGAATGAAAAACTGTTTTTT
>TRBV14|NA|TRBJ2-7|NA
CASSQSGNTGEQYF
TGTGCCAGCAGCCAATCCGGGAACACAGGCGAGCAGTACTTC
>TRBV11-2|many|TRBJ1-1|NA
CASSRGLTEAFF
TGTGCCAGCAGCCGGGGACTCACCGAGGCTTTCTTT
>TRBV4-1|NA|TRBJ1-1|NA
CASSTQGTTEAFF
TGCGCCAGCAGCACCCAGGGTACCACTGAAGCTTTCTTT
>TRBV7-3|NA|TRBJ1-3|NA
CASSGSPEGFTIYF
TGTGCCAGCAGCGGGTCCCCCGAGGGGTTCACCATATATTTT
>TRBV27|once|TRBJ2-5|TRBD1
CASRDYGTGRETQYF
TGTGCCAGCAGGGATTACGGGACAGGGCGAGAGACCCAGTACTTC
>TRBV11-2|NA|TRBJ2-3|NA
CASSFFEDPFSQYF
TGTGCCAGCAGCTTTTTCGAGGATCCCTTTTCGCAGTATTTT
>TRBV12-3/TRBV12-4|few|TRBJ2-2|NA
CASRSTVMGRASITGELFF
TGTGCCAGCAGATCAACCGTTATGGGGCGGGCCTCCATCACCGGGGAGCTGTTTTTT
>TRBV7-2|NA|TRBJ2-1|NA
CASSSPYSSYNEQFF
TGTGCCAGCAGCTCCCCTTATAGCTCCTACAATGAGCAGTTCTTC
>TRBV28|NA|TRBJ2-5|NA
CASSLSGEVETQYF
TGTGCCAGCAGTTTATCTGGAGAAGTGGAGACCCAGTACTTC
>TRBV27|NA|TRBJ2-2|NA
CASSLGRDTGELFF
TGTGCCAGCAGTTTAGGCCGGGATACCGGGGAGCTGTTTTTT
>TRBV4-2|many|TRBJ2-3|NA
CASSLRLITDTQYF
TGTGCCAGCAGCCTTCGACTCATCACAGATACGCAGTATTTT
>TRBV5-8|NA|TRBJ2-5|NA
CASSLRQYQETQYF
TGTGCCAGCAGCTTGCGCCAGTACCAAGAGACCCAGTACTTC
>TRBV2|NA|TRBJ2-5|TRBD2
CASSVDGSGGQETQYF
TGTGCCAGCAGTGTCGATGGTAGCGGGGGCCAAGAGACCCAGTACTTC
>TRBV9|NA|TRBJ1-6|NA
CASSVGGNSPLHF
TGTGCCAGCAGCGTAGGTGGGAATTCACCCCTCCACTTT
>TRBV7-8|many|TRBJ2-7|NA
CASSLAVGIYEQYF
TGTGCCAGCAGCTTAGCAGTAGGGATTTACGAGCAGTACTTC
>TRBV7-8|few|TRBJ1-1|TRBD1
CASSLVGGQAGTEAFF
TGTGCCAGCAGCTTAGTAGGAGGACAGGCGGGCACTGAAGCTTTCTTT
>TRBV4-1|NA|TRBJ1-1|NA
CASSQVKDRNTEAFF
TGCGCCAGCAGCCAGGTTAAAGACAGGAACACTGAAGCTTTCTTT
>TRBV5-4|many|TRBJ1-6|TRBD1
CASSLDRGRYNSPLHF
TGTGCCAGCAGCTTGGACAGGGGACGCTATAATTCACCCCTCCACTTT
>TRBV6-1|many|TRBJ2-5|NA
CASSEGPEQETQYF
TGTGCCAGCAGTGAAGGCCCCGAGCAAGAGACCCAGTACTTC
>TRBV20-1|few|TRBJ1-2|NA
CSASQPNYGYTF
TGCAGTGCTTCACAGCCAAACTATGGCTACACCTTC
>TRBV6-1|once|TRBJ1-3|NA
CASSDGFFSGNTIYF
TGTGCCAGCAGTGACGGCTTCTTCTCTGGAAACACCATATATTTT
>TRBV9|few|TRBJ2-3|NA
CASSVRGHTDTQYF
TGTGCCAGCAGCGTTCGGGGGCACACAGATACGCAGTATTTT
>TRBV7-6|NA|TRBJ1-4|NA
CASSTASPREKLFF
TGTGCTAGCAGCACAGCAAGCCCCCGTGAAAAACTGTTTTTT
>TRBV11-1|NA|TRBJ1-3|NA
CASSSWEISGNTIYF
TGTGCCAGCAGCTCGTGGGAGATTTCTGGAAACACCATATATTTT
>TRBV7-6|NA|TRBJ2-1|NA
CASSPLSGYNEQFF
TGTGCCAGCAGCCCCCTTAGCGGATACAATGAGCAGTTCTTC
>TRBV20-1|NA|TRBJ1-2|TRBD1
CSASTGDGYTF
TGCAGTGCTTCGACAGGGGATGGCTACACCTTC
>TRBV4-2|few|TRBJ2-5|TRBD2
CASSQDPGLEETQYF
TGTGCCAGCAGCCAAGATCCGGGACTAGAAGAGACCCAGTACTTC
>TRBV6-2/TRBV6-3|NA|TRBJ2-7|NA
CASTPGTPAYEQYF
TGTGCCAGCACACCAGGCACACCGGCCTACGAGCAGTACTTC
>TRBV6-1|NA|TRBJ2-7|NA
CASFSVGITSYEQYF
TGTGCCAGCTTTTCCGTCGGCATAACCTCCTACGAGCAGTACTTC
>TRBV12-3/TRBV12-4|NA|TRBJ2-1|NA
CASSFSRVDEQFF
TGTGCCAGCAGTTTCTCCAGGGTGGATGAGCAGTTCTTC